Sequencing of this T cell receptor beta chain was carried out in a study of cytomegalovirus exposure and HLA in healthy donors. PCR used 60 Vbeta primers and 13 Jbeta primers. TCRdb's table, derived via immunoSEQ multiplex PCR, lists solely in-frame clones and lacks some. Among 62,000 or so clones listed, approximately 80% were seen once. V lost 6 bases to trimming and J lost 1 base, with 19 bases between them. This CDR3 region has 17 residues. Germline V lookup: CDR1 SGHAT, CDR2 FQNNGV. This clone was counted a single time. The sequence derives from a man aged 30-40 years in good health and CMV-seronegative. The sample comprised PBMCs. The V and J genes are TRBV11-2 and TRBJ1-3; no definite D call. As DNA, the CDR3 is TGTGCCAGCAGAACCCTGAACACAGTCCCATCTGGAAACACCATATATTTT. Its protein is CASRTLNTVPSGNTIYF.